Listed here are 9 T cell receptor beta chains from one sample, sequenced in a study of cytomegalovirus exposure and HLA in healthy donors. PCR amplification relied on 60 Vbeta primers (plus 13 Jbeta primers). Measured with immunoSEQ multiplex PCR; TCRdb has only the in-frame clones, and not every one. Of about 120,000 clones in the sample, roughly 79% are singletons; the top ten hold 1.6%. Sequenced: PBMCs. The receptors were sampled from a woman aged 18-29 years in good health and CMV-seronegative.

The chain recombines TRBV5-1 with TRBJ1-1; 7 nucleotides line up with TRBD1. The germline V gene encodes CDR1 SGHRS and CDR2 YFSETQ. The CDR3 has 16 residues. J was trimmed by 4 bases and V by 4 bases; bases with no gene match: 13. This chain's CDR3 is CASSRSPEGGVTEAFF. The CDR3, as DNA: TGCGCCAGCAGCAGATCACCTGAAGGGGGCGTCACTGAAGCTTTCTTT. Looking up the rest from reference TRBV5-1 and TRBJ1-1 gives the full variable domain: KAGVTQTPRYLIKTRGQQVTLSCSPISGHRSVSWYQQTPGQGLQFLFEYFSETQRNKGNFPGRFSGRQFSNSRSEMNVSTLELGDSALYLCASSRSPEGGVTEAFFGQGTRLTVV.

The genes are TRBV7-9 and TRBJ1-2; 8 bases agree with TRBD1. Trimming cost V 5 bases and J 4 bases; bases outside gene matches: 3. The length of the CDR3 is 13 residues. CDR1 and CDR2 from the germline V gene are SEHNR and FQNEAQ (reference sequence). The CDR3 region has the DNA TGTGCCAGCAGCACAGGGGGAGGCTATGGCTACACCTTC. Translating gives CASSTGGGYGYTF.

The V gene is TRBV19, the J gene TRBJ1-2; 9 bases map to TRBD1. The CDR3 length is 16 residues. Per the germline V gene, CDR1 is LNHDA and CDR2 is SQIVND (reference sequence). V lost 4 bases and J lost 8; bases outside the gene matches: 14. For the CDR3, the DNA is TGTGCCAGTAGTACCCGGACAGGGGCCAGCGCGTCGGGCTACACCTTC. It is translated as CASSTRTGASASGYTF.

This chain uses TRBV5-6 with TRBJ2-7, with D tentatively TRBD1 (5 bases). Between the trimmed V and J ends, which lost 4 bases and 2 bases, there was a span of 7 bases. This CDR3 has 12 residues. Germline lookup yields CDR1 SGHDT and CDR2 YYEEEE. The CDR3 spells CASSVDTYEQYF. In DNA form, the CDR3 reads TGTGCCAGCAGCGTGGACACCTACGAGCAGTACTTC.

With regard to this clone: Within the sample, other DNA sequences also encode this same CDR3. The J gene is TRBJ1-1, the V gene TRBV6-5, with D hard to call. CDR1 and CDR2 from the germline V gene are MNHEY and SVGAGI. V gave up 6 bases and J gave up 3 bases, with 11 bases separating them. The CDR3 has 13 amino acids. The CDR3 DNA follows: TGTGCCAGCAGACGGACGGGATACACTGAAGCTTTCTTT. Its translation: CASRRTGYTEAFF.

The CDR3 coding sequence is TGTGCCAGCAGCGGGGACAGCTTGAACACTGAAGCTTTCTTT. Translated, it gives CASSGDSLNTEAFF. The J gene is TRBJ1-1, the V gene TRBV9; TRBD1 matches 7 bases. Germline CDR1 SGDLS, CDR2 YYNGEE. Trimming removed 3 bases from V and 0 bases from J; junction bases left unmatched: 2. The CDR3 spans 14 residues.

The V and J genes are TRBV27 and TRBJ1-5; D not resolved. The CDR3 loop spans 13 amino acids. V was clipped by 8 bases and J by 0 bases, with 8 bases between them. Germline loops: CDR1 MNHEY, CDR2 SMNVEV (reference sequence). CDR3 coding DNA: TGTGCCAGCGGAGACTATAGCAATCAGCCCCAGCATTTT. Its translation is CASGDYSNQPQHF.

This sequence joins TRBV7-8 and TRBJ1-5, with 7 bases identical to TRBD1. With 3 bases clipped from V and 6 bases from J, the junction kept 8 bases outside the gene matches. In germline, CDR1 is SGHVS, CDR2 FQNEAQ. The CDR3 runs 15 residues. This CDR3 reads CASSLSLTGAQPQHF. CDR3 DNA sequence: TGTGCCAGCAGCTTGTCCCTTACAGGGGCTCAGCCCCAGCATTTT.

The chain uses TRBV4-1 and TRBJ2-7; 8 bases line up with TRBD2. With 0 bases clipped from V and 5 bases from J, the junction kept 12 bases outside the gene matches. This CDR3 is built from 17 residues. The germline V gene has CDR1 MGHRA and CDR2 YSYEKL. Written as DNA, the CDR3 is TGCGCCAGCAGCCAAGACCAGCGGGGGAGAACTCCAAACGAGCAGTACTTC. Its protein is CASSQDQRGRTPNEQYF.